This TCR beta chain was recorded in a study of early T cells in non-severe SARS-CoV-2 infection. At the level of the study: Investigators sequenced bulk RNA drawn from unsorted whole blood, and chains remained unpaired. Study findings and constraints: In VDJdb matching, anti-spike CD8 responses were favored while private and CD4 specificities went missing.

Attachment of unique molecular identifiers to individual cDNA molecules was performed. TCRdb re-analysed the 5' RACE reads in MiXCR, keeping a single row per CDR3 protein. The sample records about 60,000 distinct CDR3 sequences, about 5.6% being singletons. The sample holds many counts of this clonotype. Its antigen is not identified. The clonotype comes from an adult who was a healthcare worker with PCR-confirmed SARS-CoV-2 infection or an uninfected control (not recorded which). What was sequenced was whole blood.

The CDR3 DNA reads TGCAGTGCTAGACCAGGGACAGGGATACTACTCGAGCAGTACTTC. Amino acid sequence: CSARPGTGILLEQYF. The V gene is TRBV20-1, the J gene TRBJ2-7; 9 nucleotides match TRBD1. This CDR3 contains 15 residues. Trimming removed 2 bases from V and 6 bases from J; junction bases left unmatched: 11. Looked up from germline, CDR1 is DFQATT and CDR2 is SNEGSKA (reference sequence).